Below, one T cell receptor beta chain is given with its context. Its antigen remains unidentified. No base quality information exists; no much larger clone differs at one position. This sample is drawn from a study of radiotherapy plus CTLA-4 blockade in lung cancer (dated by TCRdb to the late 2010s). About the study as a whole: Objective responses occurred in around 20% of enrolled patients, and approximately 34% achieved disease control.

Broader findings and caveats from the paper: Increased serum interferon-beta after radiation, together with early dynamic changes in blood T cell clones, were reported to be the strongest predictors of response. After treatment with radiotherapy and ipilimumab, TCR clones that came from tumors expanded in the peripheral blood.

CDR1 is given as SGHNT and CDR2 as YYREEE, both from the germline V gene (reference sequence). Relative to germline, V is missing 0 bases and J is missing 8 bases, with 10 bases of the junction outside any gene match. Reading from cysteine to phenylalanine, the CDR3 counts 15 amino acids. Only the CDR3 portion is preserved as DNA: 45 bases, with reading frame beginning at the first base. The study tested focal radiation therapy combined with CTLA-4 blockade (ipilimumab) in patients with chemo-refractory metastatic non-small-cell lung cancer. Libraries were prepared through the immunoSEQ multiplex PCR assay. As stored in TCRdb, this immuneACCESS dataset retains in-frame rearrangements with V and J assigned. A fraction of the clones does not appear; measured against another copy, unresolved V genes explain less than half of the discrepancy, and the remainder lacks a known reason. This sample holds around 90,000 clones; about four fifths were observed only once. The ten largest make up more than 14% of the sample.

Recombination joined TRBV5-4 with TRBJ1-2, and 7 junctional nucleotides match TRBD1. The source is a human donor with non-small cell lung cancer that progressed on radiotherapy plus ipilimumab. Source: peripheral blood, taken from a patient treated with radiotherapy plus ipilimumab. In nucleotide form, the sequence is TGTGCCAGCAGCTTGGTTGGACAGGAGTTTGGAGGCTACACCTTC. It codes for CASSLVGQEFGGYTF.